Listed below are T cell receptor beta chains from one sample, sequenced in a study of T cell changes during pregnancy in multiple sclerosis. Sequencing was performed with immunoSEQ multiplex PCR; in TCRdb, only in-frame clones are kept and a portion is missing. The sample gives 65,000 to 85,000 clones, roughly nine tenths of which show up once; more than 1.4% is in the top ten. Sequenced here: peripheral blood, sampled after pregnancy. Receptor source: a female donor with multiple sclerosis, enrolled in a pregnancy study. The CDR3 runs from the conserved cysteine through the conserved F or W. Each record gives: CDR3 protein, CDR3 DNA, V gene, CDR3 length, D gene, J gene, clone size. D genes are given only for firm matches. A row's size may be missing; if present it is once, few, many or a size class.

CASSRGRDTEAFF | TGCGCCAGCAGCCGAGGCAGGGACACTGAAGCTTTCTTT | TRBV4-1 | 13 | . | TRBJ1-1 | .
CASSLVLAGGNEQYF | TGTGCCAGCAGCTTAGTTCTAGCGGGAGGAAACGAGCAGTACTTC | TRBV11-2 | 15 | TRBD2 | TRBJ2-7 | .
CASSLFGSYNEQFF | TGTGCCAGCAGCTTGTTCGGCTCCTACAATGAGCAGTTCTTC | TRBV7-2 | 14 | . | TRBJ2-1 | once
CGGLEQETQYF | TGCGGCGGACTAGAGCAAGAGACCCAGTACTTC | TRBV29-1 | 11 | TRBD2 | TRBJ2-5 | once
CASSLRGLTNTGELFF | TGCGCCAGCAGCTTGAGGGGACTAACGAACACCGGGGAGCTGTTTTTT | TRBV5-1 | 16 | TRBD2 | TRBJ2-2 | .
CASSVRTARSTDTQYF | TGTGCCAGCAGCGTGCGGACAGCCAGAAGCACAGATACGCAGTATTTT | TRBV5-8 | 16 | . | TRBJ2-3 | .
CASSFQDYNEQFF | TGTGCCAGCAGCTTCCAGGACTACAATGAGCAGTTCTTC | TRBV13 | 13 | . | TRBJ2-1 | .
CASSQRQAIGEAFF | TGTGCCAGCAGCCAAAGACAGGCCATTGGGGAAGCTTTCTTT | TRBV5-6 | 14 | . | TRBJ1-1 | few
CAWRGTSGRVETQYF | TGTGCCTGGAGGGGGACTAGCGGGAGGGTGGAGACCCAGTACTTC | TRBV30 | 15 | TRBD2 | TRBJ2-5 | once
CASSLGTGSGSEKLFF | TGTGCCAGCAGCTTGGGTACAGGGTCGGGAAGCGAAAAACTGTTTTTT | TRBV5-6 | 16 | . | TRBJ1-4 | .
CASRTGPDTQYF | TGTGCCAGTCGGACAGGCCCAGATACGCAGTATTTT | TRBV19 | 12 | TRBD1 | TRBJ2-3 | .
CSVEDVETYFNYGYTF | TGCAGCGTTGAAGATGTGGAGACTTATTTTAACTATGGCTACACCTTC | TRBV29-1 | 16 | . | TRBJ1-2 | .
CASSNAPGDSYEQYF | TGTGCCAGCAGTAACGCCCCAGGGGACTCCTACGAGCAGTACTTC | TRBV5-6 | 15 | . | TRBJ2-7 | .